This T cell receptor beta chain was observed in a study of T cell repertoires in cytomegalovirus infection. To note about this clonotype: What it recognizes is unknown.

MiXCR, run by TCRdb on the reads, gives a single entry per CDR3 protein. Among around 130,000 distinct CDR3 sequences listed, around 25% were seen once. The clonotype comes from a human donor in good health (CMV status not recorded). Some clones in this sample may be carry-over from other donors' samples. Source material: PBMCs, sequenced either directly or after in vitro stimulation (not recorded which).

The CDR3 coding sequence is TGTGCCAGCAGCCTAACTGGGAGGGGGCGAATGGCTGGGGCCAACGTCCTGACTTTC. Translated: CASSLTGRGRMAGANVLTF. This chain uses TRBV11-2 with TRBJ2-6, with D possibly being TRBD1 or TRBD2 (7 bases each). This CDR3 is built from 19 residues. The V and J ends lost 5 bases and 2 bases respectively, with 22 bases between them. Germline CDR1 and CDR2: SGHAT and FQNNGV.